The next 6 T cell receptor beta chains were all read from a single sample in a study of CD8 T cells in Susac syndrome. Roughly 0.5 to 1 ug RNA was reverse transcribed with random hexamers. TCRdb independently ran MiXCR on the immunoSEQ multiplex PCR reads; one entry per CDR3 protein. Of almost 450,000 distinct CDR3 sequences in the sample, around 85% are singletons; the top ten hold under 0.15%. Sequenced sample: CD8+ T cells from PBMCs. The source of these receptors is a human donor with multiple sclerosis.

The gene calls are TRBV30 and TRBJ2-7, with D uncertain. Germline V gene sequence: CDR1 GTSNPN, CDR2 SVGIG (reference sequence). V was shortened by 0 bases and J by 6 bases, with 12 bases between the two germline ends. This CDR3 is built from 13 residues. CDR3 loop: CAWSVGNYGEQYF. CDR3 sequence (DNA): TGTGCCTGGAGTGTCGGCAACTACGGCGAGCAGTACTTC.

This clonotype showed up just a few times. The chain combines TRBV4-1 with TRBJ2-7; perhaps TRBD1 as D (5 bases). The CDR3 is 14 amino acids. With 0 bases removed from V and 6 bases from J, the gap between germline ends came to 12 bases. Germline CDR1 is MGHRA and CDR2 is YSYEKL. The CDR3 region is CASSQEARGFEQYF. The CDR3 DNA is TGCGCCAGCAGCCAAGAAGCAAGGGGCTTCGAGCAGTACTTC.

The J gene is TRBJ1-3, the V gene TRBV4-1, with TRBD1 identical over 9 bases. The germline CDR1 and CDR2 sequences are MGHRA and YSYEKL. V lost 0 bases and J lost 6; bases outside the gene matches: 6. The CDR3 is 16 residues long. This chain's CDR3 is CASSQDRDREVNTIYF. CDR3 DNA sequence: TGCGCCAGCAGCCAAGATCGGGACAGGGAGGTAAACACCATATATTTT.

The V call is TRBV9, the J call TRBJ1-1; D is perhaps TRBD1 (6 bases). This CDR3 has 18 amino acids. With 0 bases removed from V and 0 bases from J, the gap between germline ends came to 18 bases. CDR1 is SGDLS, CDR2 YYNGEE, per germline. The CDR3 nucleotides read TGTGCCAGCAGCGTAGCGGCAGGGGCGACGTTCATGAACACTGAAGCTTTCTTT. This codes for CASSVAAGATFMNTEAFF. Supplemented by reference TRBV9 and TRBJ1-1, the full variable domain reads DSGVTQTPKHLITATGQRVTLRCSPRSGDLSVYWYQQSLDQGLQFLIQYYNGEERAKGNILERFSAQQFPDLHSELNLSSLELGDSALYFCASSVAAGATFMNTEAFFGQGTRLTVV.

V usage is TRBV4-1 and J usage is TRBJ2-1, with 14 bases matching TRBD2. The CDR3 sequence is 17 residues long. Trimming removed 3 bases from V and 10 bases from J; junction bases left unmatched: 11. CDR1 is MGHRA, CDR2 YSYEKL, per germline. The CDR3 DNA reads as TGCGCCAGCAGCCAGCTCGGACTAGCGGGAGGATCGGGGGAGCAGTTCTTC. This encodes CASSQLGLAGGSGEQFF.

The CDR3 here is CASSPPLGAVFLQETQYF. Written as DNA, the CDR3 is TGTGCCAGCTCACCACCACTTGGGGCAGTCTTTCTGCAAGAGACCCAGTACTTC. The rearrangement links TRBV18 to TRBJ2-5; tentatively, D is TRBD1 (5 bases). The CDR3 has 18 residues. V dropped 0 bases and J dropped 2 bases, with 19 bases sitting between them. The germline V gene has CDR1 KGHSH and CDR2 LQKENI.